This T cell receptor beta chain was captured by sequencing in a study of blood T cells in healthy people across ages. Whole-study results and caveats: Older age went with lower TCR beta diversity per million T cells, in a roughly linear way.

For this clonotype: Its antigen is not identified.

A second PCR of about 7 to 11 cycles used a sample-barcoded 5' primer and a J-beta primer mix. TCRdb re-analysed the 5' RACE reads in MiXCR, keeping a single row per CDR3 protein. The sample contains approximately 800,000 distinct CDR3 sequences, around a quarter of which appear only once. The V and J ends lost 1 base and 7 bases respectively, with 13 bases between them. This CDR3 has 15 amino acids. The sample also formed part of further work on T cells of mothers and their children. That study reports: All donors were healthy and Caucasian; they were three mothers and their six children. RNA was extracted, and all of it went into cDNA synthesis at roughly 1.6 ug per 15 ul.

The receptor's source is a boy aged 5-17 years in good health. The material sequenced was blood. The V gene is TRBV12-3 or TRBV12-4, the J gene TRBJ1-4; D ambiguous. CDR3 in amino acids: CASSLVSPWGEKLFF. The CDR3 DNA follows: TGTGCCAGCAGTTTAGTGTCGCCCTGGGGTGAAAAACTGTTTTTT.